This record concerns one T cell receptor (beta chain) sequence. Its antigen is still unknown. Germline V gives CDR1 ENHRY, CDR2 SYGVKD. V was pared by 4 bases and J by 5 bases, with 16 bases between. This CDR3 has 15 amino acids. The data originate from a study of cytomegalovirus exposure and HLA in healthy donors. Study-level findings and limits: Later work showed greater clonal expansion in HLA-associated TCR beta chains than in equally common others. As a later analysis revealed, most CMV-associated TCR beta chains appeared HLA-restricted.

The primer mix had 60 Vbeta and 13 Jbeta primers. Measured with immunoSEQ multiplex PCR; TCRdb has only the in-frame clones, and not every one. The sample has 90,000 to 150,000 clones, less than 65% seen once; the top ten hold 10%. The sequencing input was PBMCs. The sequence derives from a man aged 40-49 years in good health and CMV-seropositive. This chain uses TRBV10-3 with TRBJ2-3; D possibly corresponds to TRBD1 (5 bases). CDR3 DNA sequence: TGTGCCATCAGTGTGGGTCAGGGAATGGGAGATACGCAGTATTTT. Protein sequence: CAISVGQGMGDTQYF.